This section outlines one T cell receptor (beta chain) sequence together with its context. This clonotype was seen more than once but under ten times. The antigen this receptor binds is unknown. Qualities for individual bases were not recorded, and no much larger clone is one base off. Per the publication, the time point label means: newly diagnosed GD, antithyroid drugs for less than 3 months. RNA was extracted from PBMCs in TRIzol for both TCR sequencing and RNA sequencing. Graves' disease was diagnosed according to American Thyroid Association guidelines. Patients for the study were recruited at an endocrinology department in Xi'an, China. Each patient gave 7.5 to 10 milliliters of peripheral blood, collected in an EDTA anticoagulant tube. Ficoll Paque Plus density gradient separation was used to isolate PBMCs, and no further T cell sorting was performed. RNA quality was checked with an Agilent 2100 Bioanalyzer and agarose gel, and concentration with a NanoDrop 2000.

Deletion took 0 bases off V and 3 bases off J, with a span of 1 base between the germline ends. The germline V gene yields SGDLS for CDR1 and YYNGEE for CDR2. Counted from cysteine to phenylalanine, this CDR3 has 12 amino acids. Left in the record is the CDR3 DNA by itself, 36 bases read in frame from the first base. Receptors were amplified or captured by multiplex PCR. Sequencer: Illumina HiSeq 4000. CDR3 regions were amplified by Arm-PCR with iRepertoire HTBI primers to construct TCR beta libraries. Gel purification was performed on PCR products prior to sequencing. On the authors' methods: Gene usage analysis of CDR3 amino acid clonotypes relied on the 60 to 65 TRBV and around 14 TRBJ segments identified across samples. COPE and FqMerger were used to merge the filtered high-quality paired reads into contigs. BLAST was used to align contigs to IMGT TRBV, TRBD and TRBJ reference genes, and CDR3 was defined according to IMGT. Any clonotype with a frequency above 0.1% was counted as a highly expanded clone. Shannon entropy served as the measure of repertoire diversity, while the Gini coefficient captured V-J evenness. Clonotypes shared by more than one individual were considered public. The public reads were reprocessed in TCRdb via fastp at Q25 and MiXCR, keeping in-frame beta chains. Identical CDR3 proteins give one entry, which carries the most common genes and DNA. These V and J calls originate from TCRdb's pipeline instead of the authors' own analysis. This sample is represented by some 400,000 distinct CDR3 sequences; 15% of them were singletons. The ten largest clones represent over 15% of the sample.

This entry belongs to a study of regulatory T cells in long-lasting Graves disease (dated by TCRdb to about 2021). Looking at the study overall: Newly diagnosed Graves' disease patients had taken antithyroid drugs for less than 3 months. The study was registered as a clinical trial and conducted in China. Patients with persistent Graves' disease were compared with patients with newly diagnosed Graves' disease using TCR sequencing and RNA sequencing of peripheral blood. TCR sequencing covered about 13 persistent and around 20 newly diagnosed Graves' disease patients, around 33 samples in total.

Study-level results and caveats: Only the TCR beta chain was sequenced and analyzed. Persistent disease showed preferential use of TRBV28, TRBJ1-2 and TRBJ2-5, whereas newly diagnosed disease favored TRBV20-1 and TRBJ2-1. Persistent patients shared more public clonotypes among themselves (around 2,500) than newly diagnosed patients did (about 970). Peripheral blood alone was examined, since thyroid tissue, which constituted the primary lesion, could not be accessed. Lower TCR Shannon entropy and fewer highly expanded clones were observed in persistent Graves' disease patients than in newly diagnosed patients, which suggested clonal expansion. The small sample size was acknowledged by the authors as a limitation that may reduce accuracy.

These sequences were also reported in another study, on T cells in Graves' hyperthyroidism and ophthalmopathy. Looking at the second paper: Stable Graves' hyperthyroidism was defined as the absence of progression to ophthalmopathy over 18 months of follow-up. Hyperthyroidism patients were aged 18 to 65 years and newly diagnosed, with disease duration of less than 2 months. The study excluded patients with uncontrolled infections, other autoimmune diseases, pregnancy or lactation. Diagnoses were established on the basis of clinical symptoms, serum thyroxine and TRAb, thyroid ultrasound, and orbital computed tomography. A first-round RT-PCR of the TCR CDR3 used the HTBI primer set with the Qiagen OneStep RT-PCR kit. Most expanded thyroid clonotypes (frequency above 0.001) were also found in blood, which suggests that blood repertoires may mirror thyroid immune responses. Ophthalmopathy was separated from stable hyperthyroidism by a 13 V-J signature model, with over 85% sensitivity and about 84% specificity obtained in cross-validation and 80%/75% obtained in testing. In validation, the model predicted progression to ophthalmopathy with around 71% sensitivity and less than 75% specificity, a median of approximately 6.5 months before onset. To identify distinguishing TCR V-J signatures, a discovery cohort of about 100 patients was used, comprising 40 to 45 with Graves' ophthalmopathy and around 57 with stable Graves' hyperthyroidism. Whether ophthalmopathy could be predicted prospectively was tested in an independent validation cohort made up of 18 to 20 hyperthyroidism patients plus 17 patients who later progressed to ophthalmopathy. For training and testing, the 80 to 100 patients in the discovery cohort were randomly divided in a 7:3 ratio. In six Graves' hyperthyroidism patients, the study also compared T-cell repertoires from thyroid tissue with T-cell repertoires from blood. After sampling, hyperthyroidism patients received methimazole starting at 30 mg daily, and ophthalmopathy patients received high-dose intravenous methylprednisolone. Libraries were constructed in a second round of multiplex PCR, after which size selection and purification were carried out. Paired-end sequencing of the libraries was performed with 100 bp reads on an Illumina HiSeq2000. Raw data were processed with SOAPnuke, discarding reads with adapters, uncalled bases, mean Phred below 15, or no exact constant-primer or identifier match. High-quality paired reads were merged using COPE v1.2.5, and each unique nucleotide sequence was defined as a clonotype. MiTCR v1.1 was used to align the clonotypes against IMGT TRBV, TRBD and TRBJ reference segments. Analysis was restricted to V-J combinations with a frequency above 0.0001, which covered just over 98% of repertoires. The TCS score was defined as the ratio of F50 (clonal expansion) to E x V (chaos), calculated using BLOSUM62-based TCRdist between CDR3 peptides within each V-J. Welch's t-statistics and random forest reduced several hundred V-J features to under 15, which were used in a naive Bayes classifier (R e1071). Sample size was not statistically predetermined, and investigators were not blinded to group allocation. TCR Vbeta CDR3 sequencing of some 140 peripheral blood samples (approximately 44 ophthalmopathy, 75 to 80 hyperthyroidism and some 17 progressor patients) is reported in the paper.

This clonotype was sampled from a woman younger than 45 with Graves disease. Donor details come from another sample of the same person, matched by shared clones. The source material was peripheral blood mononuclear cells (PBMCs), sampled at new diagnosis, from a patient treated with antithyroid drugs. The chain joins TRBV9 to TRBJ1-3, with the D gene not clear enough to name. The CDR3 reads CASSVGGNTIYF. The DNA is TGTGCCAGCAGCGTAGGTGGAAACACCATATATTTT. The full variable domain, completed from the reference TRBV9 and TRBJ1-3 proteins outside the CDR3, reads DSGVTQTPKHLITATGQRVTLRCSPRSGDLSVYWYQQSLDQGLQFLIQYYNGEERAKGNILERFSAQQFPDLHSELNLSSLELGDSALYFCASSVGGNTIYFGEGSWLTVV.